Shown below are 16 T cell receptor beta chains from a single sample sequenced in a study of cytomegalovirus exposure and HLA in healthy donors. Data came from immunoSEQ multiplex PCR; TCRdb stores just in-frame clones and leaves some out. The data show about 75,000 clones, around 81% seen once. The sequencing sample was made of PBMCs. All receptors come from a young man in good health and CMV-seronegative.

This chain connects TRBV12-5 to TRBJ2-5; 7 bases align to TRBD2. Trimming took 0 bases from V and 4 from J; bases not matched to a gene: 17. The germline V gene encodes CDR1 LGHNT and CDR2 FRNRAP. The CDR3 length is 19 residues. In DNA form, the CDR3 reads TGTGCTAGTGGTTTGGTGCTACGCGGGGGTATCGGCGGGGCAGAGACCCAGTACTTC. Translated, it gives CASGLVLRGGIGGAETQYF. The full variable domain, completed using reference TRBV12-5 and TRBJ2-5, is DARVTQTPRHKVTEMGQEVTMRCQPILGHNTVFWYRQTMMQGLELLAYFRNRAPLDDSGMPKDRFSAEMPDATLATLKIQPSEPRDSAVYFCASGLVLRGGIGGAETQYFGPGTRLLVL.

Here the CDR3 reads CSVWDRSNYGYTF. The CDR3 coding sequence is TGCAGCGTTTGGGACAGATCTAACTATGGCTACACCTTC. V and J are TRBV29-1 and TRBJ1-2, with 7 bases lining up with TRBD1. This CDR3 contains 13 residues. Germline V gene data show CDR1 as SQVTM and CDR2 as ANQGSEA. V shed 5 bases and J 0 bases; nucleotides not matched to a gene: 3.

The chain has TRBV4-3 and TRBJ2-3, with D perhaps matching TRBD2 (5 bases). The CDR3 is 15 amino acids. Between the trimmed V and J ends, which lost 0 bases and 6 bases, there was a span of 13 bases. The germline V gene encodes CDR1 LGHNA and CDR2 YSLEER. CDR3 in amino acids: CASSQDRHGEDTQYF. CDR3 nucleotide sequence: TGCGCCAGCAGCCAAGATAGGCACGGGGAGGATACGCAGTATTTT.

The chain carries TRBV7-9 and TRBJ1-3; D uncertain. Per the germline V gene, CDR1 is SEHNR and CDR2 is FQNEAQ (reference sequence). The CDR3 is 15 residues long. V lost 6 bases and J lost 0, with 12 bases in between. CDR3 in amino acids: CASSLNSGSGNTIYF. CDR3 coding DNA: TGTGCCAGCAGTTTAAACTCGGGCTCTGGAAACACCATATATTTT.

The CDR3 reads CASSHYRTRSSYEQYF. The CDR3, as DNA: TGCGCCAGCAGCCACTACCGGACACGAAGCTCCTACGAGCAGTACTTC. The rearrangement uses TRBV4-1 and TRBJ2-7; tentatively, D is TRBD1 (5 bases). Between the trimmed V and J ends, which lost 3 bases and 0 bases, there was a span of 15 bases. The CDR3 is made up of 16 amino acids. Germline V gene lookup returns CDR1 MGHRA and CDR2 YSYEKL.

This chain links TRBV18 with TRBJ2-7; the match to TRBD2 covers 10 bases. The CDR3 sequence is 16 residues long. V trimming: 3 bases; J trimming: 2 bases; junction bases outside the gene matches: 7. Germline CDR1 and CDR2: KGHSH and LQKENI. The CDR3 DNA reads as TGTGCCAGCTCACCCGCCGGTAGCGGGGGGACCTACGAGCAGTACTTC. Translating gives CASSPAGSGGTYEQYF.

This sequence joins TRBV7-9 and TRBJ2-1; 9 positions agree with TRBD1. V shed 1 base, J shed 9 bases, and the junction held 4 bases outside the gene matches. The CDR3 runs to 14 residues. The germline CDR1 and CDR2 sequences are SEHNR and FQNEAQ (reference sequence). The CDR3 sequence is CASSLVDRGTEQFF. The CDR3 bases are TGTGCCAGCAGCTTAGTGGACAGGGGCACTGAGCAGTTCTTC.

The V gene is TRBV9, the J gene TRBJ2-3, with 10 bases matching TRBD2. Trimming at V came to 0 bases and at J to 3 bases, leaving 4 bases not matched to a gene. Looked up from germline, CDR1 is SGDLS and CDR2 is YYNGEE. The CDR3 has 16 amino acids. CDR3 loop: CASSVEAGGPTDTQYF. The CDR3 region has the DNA TGTGCCAGCAGCGTAGAAGCGGGAGGGCCAACAGATACGCAGTATTTT.

The table lists this clone with a few counts. The gene calls are TRBV4-1 and TRBJ2-2; the match to TRBD1 covers 8 bases. Germline CDR1 is MGHRA and CDR2 is YSYEKL. The CDR3 length is 15 residues. J was trimmed by 5 bases and V by 2 bases; bases with no gene match: 4. CDR3 in DNA: TGCGCCAGCAGCCAATATACAGGGGGGACCGGGGAGCTGTTTTTT. As protein: CASSQYTGGTGELFF.

The rearrangement joins TRBV27 to TRBJ1-1, with D unresolved. CDR3 length equals 14 residues. Germline CDR1 MNHEY, CDR2 SMNVEV (reference sequence). The V end lost 6 bases, the J end lost 0 bases, and 11 bases lay between the germline ends. The CDR3 is CASRISTMNTEAFF. For the CDR3, the DNA is TGTGCCAGCAGAATCAGTACCATGAACACTGAAGCTTTCTTT.

V is TRBV5-6 and J is TRBJ2-1, with a possible D match to TRBD2 (5 bases). The CDR3 totals 13 residues. Looked up from germline, CDR1 is SGHDT and CDR2 is YYEEEE. V lost 5 bases to trimming and J lost 3 bases, with 9 bases between them. CDR3: CASRELVYNEQFF. CDR3 bases: TGTGCCAGCAGGGAACTAGTCTACAATGAGCAGTTCTTC.

Comment on this clone: Its ends do not fully match the called genes, so a read error is possible. V gene TRBV7-7 combines with J gene TRBJ2-2, with D maybe TRBD1 (5 bases). The CDR3 loop spans 14 amino acids. In germline, CDR1 is SSHAT, CDR2 FNYEAQ (reference sequence). The CDR3 DNA is TGTGCTAGCAGGGCCCTAGGGGACACCGGGGAGCTGTTTTTT. Translated, it gives CASRALGDTGELFF.

Judged by abundance, this clone is medium-sized. The rearrangement joins TRBV27 to TRBJ2-1; no definite D call. The CDR3 extends over 13 amino acids. Per the germline V gene, CDR1 is MNHEY and CDR2 is SMNVEV (reference sequence). V was cut by 0 bases and J by 7 bases, with 7 bases left in between. The CDR3 region is CASSLSRQNEQFF. The CDR3 bases are TGTGCCAGCAGTTTATCGAGGCAAAATGAGCAGTTCTTC.

This clone was seen once. J is TRBJ2-7 and V is TRBV10-3; 10 positions match TRBD2. CDR3 length: 14 residues. The trim removed 6 bases at V and 2 bases at J, leaving 4 bases unmatched. The V gene's germline CDR1 is ENHRY and CDR2 SYGVKD. CDR3 coding DNA: TGTGCCATCAGGGTAGCGGGGGGAACCTACGAGCAGTACTTC. Protein product: CAIRVAGGTYEQYF.

The chain joins TRBV7-3 to TRBJ2-6, with 12 bases fitting TRBD1. Trimming took 5 bases from V and 3 from J; bases not matched to a gene: 11. Germline CDR1 and CDR2: SGHTA and FQGTGA. CDR3 length: 19 residues. The CDR3 loop reads CASSRTPGQGADGANVLTF. The CDR3 DNA is TGTGCCAGCAGCAGAACCCCGGGACAGGGGGCTGATGGGGCCAACGTCCTGACTTTC. The full variable domain, rest sourced from reference TRBV7-3 and TRBJ2-6, is GAGVSQTPSNKVTEKGKYVELRCDPISGHTALYWYRQSLGQGPEFLIYFQGTGAADDSGLPNDRFFAVRPEGSVSTLKIQRTERGDSAVYLCASSRTPGQGADGANVLTFGAGSRLTVL.

The chain links TRBV4-3 to TRBJ1-1; D is undetermined. Germline V gene sequence: CDR1 LGHNA, CDR2 YSLEER. The germline V and J ends were trimmed by 0 bases and 4 bases, with 6 bases remaining between them. This CDR3 is 13 amino acids long. The CDR3 spells CASSQDYSTEAFF. The DNA for the CDR3 is TGCGCCAGCAGCCAAGATTACAGCACTGAAGCTTTCTTT.